The next 24 T cell receptor beta chains were all read from a single sample in a study of blood T cell repertoires in COVID-19. The protocol was immunoSEQ multiplex PCR, while the TCRdb copy is restricted to in-frame clones and leaves out a portion. The sample lists about 300,000 clones; approximately 84% were seen once. Sequencing was performed on peripheral blood. Receptors were obtained from a human donor with COVID-19, enrolled during active disease. The donor label of this sample is uncertain.

The chain is built from TRBV5-1 and TRBJ2-7; perhaps TRBD1 as D (6 bases). The germline CDR1 and CDR2 sequences are SGHRS and YFSETQ. CDR3 size: 15 residues. V lost 0 bases and J lost 1, with 11 bases in between. The CDR3 DNA reads TGCGCCAGCAGCTTGGTCTCTACAGGGTCCTACGAGCAGTACTTC. Its translation is CASSLVSTGSYEQYF.

The chain employs TRBV29-1 and TRBJ1-2, with 9 bases aligning to TRBD1. After removal of 3 bases from V and 5 bases from J, the junction contained 4 bases not matched to a gene. In germline, CDR1 is SQVTM, CDR2 ANQGSEA. CDR3 size: 13 residues. The CDR3 sequence is CSVEEGQGYGYTF. The CDR3 nucleotides are TGCAGCGTTGAGGAGGGACAGGGTTATGGCTACACCTTC.

This rearrangement joins TRBV19 to TRBJ1-5; maybe TRBD1 (6 bases). Per germline, CDR1 LNHDA and CDR2 SQIVND (reference sequence). This CDR3 is 15 amino acids long. V lost 6 bases to trimming and J lost 4 bases, with 16 bases between them. In nucleotides, the CDR3 is TGTGCCAGTAGGATGACAGGTTTGGGGAATCAGCCCCAGCATTTT. Residues: CASRMTGLGNQPQHF.

V and J are TRBV9 and TRBJ1-1; maybe TRBD1 (5 bases). Between the trimmed V and J ends, which lost 0 bases and 0 bases, there was a span of 21 bases. Germline lookup yields CDR1 SGDLS and CDR2 YYNGEE. The CDR3 runs to 19 residues. CDR3 coding DNA: TGTGCCAGCAGCGTAGCGGCCGGGAGGGGAAAAAAGATGAACACTGAAGCTTTCTTT. This gives the protein CASSVAAGRGKKMNTEAFF.

The chain couples TRBV9 to TRBJ2-1; tentatively, D is TRBD1 (5 bases). Germline CDR1 SGDLS, CDR2 YYNGEE. The CDR3 sequence is 15 residues long. V was pared by 1 base and J by 8 bases, with 16 bases between. CDR3 sequence reads: CASSVRLGAWDEQFF. Written as DNA, the CDR3 is TGTGCCAGCAGCGTAAGGCTAGGGGCGTGGGATGAGCAGTTCTTC.

This sequence joins TRBV5-1 and TRBJ2-3, with TRBD1 identical over 9 bases. The CDR3 consists of 15 residues. The ends lost 6 bases at V and 4 bases at J; junction bases unmatched: 9. Germline assignment: CDR1 SGHRS and CDR2 YFSETQ. The CDR3 region is CASTYRDRDSDTQYF. CDR3 nucleotide sequence: TGCGCCAGCACCTACCGGGACAGGGACTCAGATACGCAGTATTTT. Full variable domain (remainder filled in from reference TRBV5-1 and TRBJ2-3): KAGVTQTPRYLIKTRGQQVTLSCSPISGHRSVSWYQQTPGQGLQFLFEYFSETQRNKGNFPGRFSGRQFSNSRSEMNVSTLELGDSALYLCASTYRDRDSDTQYFGPGTRLTVL.

V is TRBV4-1 and J is TRBJ2-1, with D perhaps matching TRBD2 (6 bases). V lost 5 bases to trimming and J lost 8 bases, with 10 bases between them. The germline V gene encodes CDR1 MGHRA and CDR2 YSYEKL. The CDR3 consists of 12 residues. The CDR3 loop reads CASSTPGDEQFF. The CDR3 coding sequence is TGCGCCAGCAGCACCCCGGGGGATGAGCAGTTCTTC.

The chain is built from TRBV7-9 and TRBJ1-2; D is unclear. The germline V gene encodes CDR1 SEHNR and CDR2 FQNEAQ (reference sequence). V lost 5 bases to trimming and J lost 5 bases, with 9 bases between them. The CDR3 contains 12 residues. Written as DNA, the CDR3 is TGTGCCAGCAGCCGGGAGAAATATGGCTACACCTTC. This gives the protein CASSREKYGYTF.

The chain recombines TRBV3-1 (or the pseudogene TRBV3-2) with TRBJ2-7; the match to TRBD2 covers 11 bases. Germline V gene sequence: CDR1 LGHDT, CDR2 YNNKEL (reference sequence). V trimming: 4 bases; J trimming: 2 bases; junction bases outside the gene matches: 4. The CDR3 is made up of 15 amino acids. The CDR3 protein is CASSPGTSGTYEQYF. DNA for the CDR3: TGTGCCAGCAGCCCGGGGACTAGCGGCACCTACGAGCAGTACTTC.

Of note for this clone: Possible read error: a much larger clone is one base away. The V gene is TRBV9, the J gene TRBJ2-3; maybe TRBD1 (6 bases). Germline lookup yields CDR1 SGDLS and CDR2 YYNGEE. This CDR3 contains 14 residues. The V end was cut by 4 bases, the J end by 0 bases, with 9 bases between. The CDR3 sequence is CASSPGQSTDTQYF. Written as DNA, the CDR3 is TGTGCCAGCAGCCCCGGACAGAGCACAGATACGCAGTATTTT.

The J gene is TRBJ2-5, the V gene TRBV18; maybe TRBD2 (5 bases). The CDR3 length is 15 residues. Germline V CDR1 and CDR2: KGHSH, LQKENI. Trimming left V 4 bases short and J 5 bases short, with 17 bases between. As DNA, the CDR3 is TGTGCCAGCTCACATAATGCTCACGCGGGCGAGACCCAGTACTTC. This gives the protein CASSHNAHAGETQYF.

The CDR3 protein is CSASRGNYEQYF. As DNA, the CDR3 is TGCAGTGCGAGTCGGGGAAACTACGAGCAGTACTTC. The chain employs TRBV20-1 and TRBJ2-7, with a tentative D call TRBD2 (5 bases). V lost 6 bases and J lost 3, with 12 bases in between. Germline V gene data show CDR1 as DFQATT and CDR2 as SNEGSKA (reference sequence). The CDR3 totals 12 residues.

The chain employs TRBV6-2 or TRBV6-3 and TRBJ1-2, with D maybe TRBD1 (6 bases). In germline, CDR1 is MNHEY, CDR2 SVGEGT. The CDR3 loop spans 11 amino acids. Deletions cut 6 bases from V and 13 bases from J, with 15 bases between. CDR3 nucleotides: TGTGCCAGCAGCCCCGGACAGAGGCGCACCTTC. Encoded protein: CASSPGQRRTF.

This chain links TRBV27 with TRBJ1-6; 7 bases are shared with TRBD1. The germline V gene encodes CDR1 MNHEY and CDR2 SMNVEV (reference sequence). This CDR3 is built from 19 residues. J gave up 9 bases and V 1 base, and 18 bases lay outside the gene matches. This CDR3 reads CASSLWAGGVPGGGSPLHF. The CDR3 nucleotides read TGTGCCAGCAGTTTATGGGCAGGGGGAGTACCCGGTGGGGGTTCACCCCTCCACTTT.

The chain recombines TRBV9 with TRBJ2-5, with D possibly TRBD1 on 7 matching bases. Germline CDR1 and CDR2: SGDLS and YYNGEE. This CDR3 contains 13 residues. Trimming pared 4 bases from V and 5 bases from J, leaving 12 bases between. CDR3 nucleotide sequence: TGTGCCAGCAGCCCAGGGGGGACGGAGACCCAGTACTTC. This translates into CASSPGGTETQYF.

This rearrangement joins TRBV6-5 to TRBJ1-5; TRBD1 matches 7 bases. The junction had 10 bases not matched to a gene; V was cut back by 11 bases and J by 6 bases. Germline V gives CDR1 MNHEY, CDR2 SVGAGI. This CDR3 comprises 13 residues. This CDR3 reads CASSVTGTQPQHF. DNA for the CDR3: TGTGCCTCCTCTGTGACAGGGACTCAGCCCCAGCATTTT.

The chain couples TRBV28 to TRBJ1-2, with 8 bases fitting TRBD1. The CDR3 loop spans 14 amino acids. V shed 1 base, J shed 8 bases, and the junction held 6 bases outside the gene matches. Per the germline V gene, CDR1 is MDHEN and CDR2 is SYDVKM. In nucleotides, the CDR3 is TGTGCCAGCAGTTTATCCCAGGGGGCATACGGCTACACCTTC. Encoded protein: CASSLSQGAYGYTF.

V usage is TRBV13 and J usage is TRBJ1-1; D uncertain. The germline CDR1 and CDR2 sequences are PRHDT and FYEKMQ (reference sequence). The CDR3 has 15 residues. The V end was cut by 5 bases, the J end by 1 base, with 14 bases between. The CDR3 spells CASSPPQVRNTEAFF. The CDR3 DNA reads TGTGCCAGCAGCCCGCCCCAAGTCAGGAACACTGAAGCTTTCTTT.

The chain links TRBV9 to TRBJ2-1; 10 nucleotides line up with TRBD2. CDR1 and CDR2 (germline): SGDLS, YYNGEE. The CDR3 is 16 amino acids. Losses at the gene ends were 4 bases for V and 7 bases for J; bases not matched to a gene: 11. CDR3 sequence (DNA): TGTGCCAGCAGCCCCAAAAGGGCTAGCGGGAGTAATGAGCAGTTCTTC. Protein product: CASSPKRASGSNEQFF.

The chain recombines TRBV7-8 with TRBJ2-5, with D possibly TRBD1 on 6 matching bases. CDR1 SGHVS and CDR2 FQNEAQ come from the germline V gene. V lost 5 bases, J lost 4 bases, and 17 bases lay in between. CDR3 length: 15 residues. CDR3 loop: CASSRDSTGSETQYF. As DNA, the CDR3 is TGTGCCAGCAGCCGAGACTCAACAGGGTCAGAGACCCAGTACTTC. Full variable domain (rest looked up from reference TRBV7-8 and TRBJ2-5): GAGVSQSPRYKVAKRGQDVALRCDPISGHVSLFWYQQALGQGPEFLTYFQNEAQLDKSGLPSDRFFAERPEGSVSTLKIQRTQQEDSAVYLCASSRDSTGSETQYFGPGTRLLVL.

This chain links TRBV28 with TRBJ2-2; tentative D call: TRBD2 (6 bases). V was shortened by 2 bases and J by 6 bases, with 13 bases between the two germline ends. Germline V CDR1 and CDR2: MDHEN, SYDVKM. This CDR3 contains 15 residues. The CDR3 bases are TGTGCCAGCAGTTTACCGACTAGTAAATCCGGGGAGCTGTTTTTT. Translation gives CASSLPTSKSGELFF.

The rearrangement joins TRBV9 to TRBJ1-1; TRBD1 matches at 9 bases. Trimming cost V 7 bases and J 3 bases; bases outside gene matches: 4. The CDR3 is made up of 13 amino acids. Germline lookup yields CDR1 SGDLS and CDR2 YYNGEE. Written as DNA, the CDR3 is TGTGCCAGCCGGACAGGGGAGCACACTGAAGCTTTCTTT. Its protein is CASRTGEHTEAFF.

This chain uses TRBV5-6 with TRBJ2-5; 13 bases agree with TRBD2. The CDR3 has 18 residues. V trimming: 1 base; J trimming: 2 bases; junction bases outside the gene matches: 8. Germline assignment: CDR1 SGHDT and CDR2 YYEEEE. The CDR3 DNA sequence: TGTGCCAGCAGCTTGTCGGGACTAGCGGGATTTCCACAAGAGACCCAGTACTTC. Encoded protein: CASSLSGLAGFPQETQYF.

This chain links TRBV6-6 with TRBJ1-6; 8 bases agree with TRBD1. Trimming cost V 5 bases and J 8 bases; bases outside gene matches: 5. This CDR3 comprises 14 residues. The germline gives CDR1 MNHNY, CDR2 SVGAGI (reference sequence). Here the CDR3 DNA reads TGTGCCAGCAGTCCGACAGGGGAGGATTCACCCCTCCACTTT. Residues: CASSPTGEDSPLHF.